The source of this TCR beta chain is a study of control samples from healthy donors and cancer patients. Assay: immunoSEQ multiplex PCR; the TCRdb copy retains only in-frame clones and omits some. The sample holds some 79,000 clones, approximately 93% seen once. This clone was picked up a small number of times. This CDR3 has 12 residues. V trimming: 0 bases; J trimming: 12 bases; junction bases outside the gene matches: 4. From germline, CDR1 is MNHNY and CDR2 SVGAGI (reference sequence). What was sequenced was PBMCs. The TCR originated in a woman between 40 and 55 years old with lung cancer. V gene TRBV6-6 combines with J gene TRBJ2-7, with TRBD1 matching 8 bases. The CDR3: CASSYSPGGAYF. The CDR3 DNA sequence: TGTGCCAGCAGTTACTCCCCAGGGGGCGCGTACTTC.